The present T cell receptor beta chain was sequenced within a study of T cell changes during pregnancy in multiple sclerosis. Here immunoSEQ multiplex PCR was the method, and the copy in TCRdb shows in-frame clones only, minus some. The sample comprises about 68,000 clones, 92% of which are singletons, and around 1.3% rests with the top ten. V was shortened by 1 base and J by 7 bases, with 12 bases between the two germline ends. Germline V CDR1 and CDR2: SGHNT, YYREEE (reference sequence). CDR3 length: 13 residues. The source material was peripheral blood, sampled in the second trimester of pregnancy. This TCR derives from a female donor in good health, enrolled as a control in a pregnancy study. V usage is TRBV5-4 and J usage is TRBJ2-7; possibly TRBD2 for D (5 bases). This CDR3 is CASSLWGAREQYF. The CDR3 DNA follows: TGTGCCAGCAGCTTGTGGGGAGCGAGGGAGCAGTACTTC.